The 12 T cell receptor beta chains presented below share a single source sample, sequenced in a study of identical twins. Each CDR3 protein is one row after TCRdb ran MiXCR on the 5' RACE reads. Of approximately 500,000 distinct CDR3 sequences in the sample, roughly 26% were seen once. The sample was also reused in another study, on T cells expressing NK-cell markers.

The sample consisted of CD4+ T cells sorted from blood. The receptors were sampled from a woman aged 18-29 years in good health.

The chain joins TRBV12-3 or TRBV12-4 to TRBJ2-7; a possible D gene is TRBD2 (6 bases). The length of the CDR3 is 13 residues. The germline V and J ends were trimmed by 7 bases and 7 bases, with 17 bases remaining between them. CDR3 nucleotides: TGTGCCAGCAAACAGGAGGGGTCGGGAGAGCAGTACTTC. Translated, it gives CASKQEGSGEQYF.

This clonotype was counted only a few times. The chain links TRBV29-1 to TRBJ2-7; TRBD2 is a possible D gene (6 bases). The CDR3 loop spans 14 amino acids. Looked up from germline, CDR1 is SQVTM and CDR2 is ANQGSEA. V dropped 1 base and J dropped 2 bases, with 12 bases sitting between them. As DNA, the CDR3 is TGCAGCGTTGAAGGGCGGGGTCCTCCCTACGAGCAGTACTTC. Translated, it gives CSVEGRGPPYEQYF.

This clonotype was seen a handful of times. CDR3 sequence: CASSFHRTGEKLFF. As DNA, the CDR3 is TGTGCCAGCAGTTTTCACCGGACAGGCGAAAAACTGTTTTTT. V gene TRBV12-3 or TRBV12-4 combines with J gene TRBJ1-4; 7 nucleotides line up with TRBD1. V dropped 3 bases and J dropped 8; count of bases not matched to a gene: 6. The CDR3 is 14 residues long.

The gene calls are TRBV15 and TRBJ2-1; D gene unclear. The CDR3 runs to 17 residues. In germline, CDR1 is LNHNV, CDR2 YYDKDF (reference sequence). Trimming took 0 bases from V and 0 from J, leaving 12 bases between them. This CDR3 reads CATSRDGSVFSYNEQFF. The DNA of the CDR3 is TGTGCCACCAGCAGAGATGGTTCGGTCTTCTCCTACAATGAGCAGTTCTTC.

This clonotype has a handful of counts. This chain connects TRBV5-1 to TRBJ2-2; possible D gene TRBD1, 5 bases. The CDR3 covers 16 residues. Trimming removed 0 bases from V and 6 bases from J, with 15 bases in between. Germline lookup yields CDR1 SGHRS and CDR2 YFSETQ. In nucleotides, the CDR3 is TGCGCCAGCAGCTTGGCTGGGGCCGTCTCTCCCGGGGAGCTGTTTTTT. Its protein is CASSLAGAVSPGELFF.

This clonotype was found a few times. The gene calls are TRBV4-2 and TRBJ2-5; D is undetermined. Per the germline V gene, CDR1 is LGHNA and CDR2 is YNFKEQ. The CDR3 contains 15 residues. V was cut by 4 bases and J by 0 bases, with 12 bases left in between. This CDR3 reads CASSLRTEHQETQYF. CDR3 bases: TGTGCCAGCAGCCTTCGGACGGAACACCAAGAGACCCAGTACTTC.

This clonotype was seen only a few times. The V gene is TRBV6-2 or TRBV6-3, the J gene TRBJ2-6; possibly TRBD1 or TRBD2 for D (5 bases each). V was cut by 2 bases and J by 0 bases, with 5 bases left in between. The germline V gene encodes CDR1 MNHEY and CDR2 SVGEGT. The length of the CDR3 is 15 residues. CDR3 nucleotide sequence: TGTGCCAGCAGTTACGGGACCTCTGGGGCCAACGTCCTGACTTTC. The encoded protein is CASSYGTSGANVLTF.

The chain has TRBV12-3 or TRBV12-4 and TRBJ1-3, with D possibly being TRBD1 (6 bases). The germline V and J ends were trimmed by 6 bases and 0 bases, with 12 bases remaining between them. CDR3 length equals 15 residues. The DNA of the CDR3 is TGTGCCAGCAGCCCAGACAGGTCCTCTGGAAACACCATATATTTT. Amino acids: CASSPDRSSGNTIYF.

The V call is TRBV7-9, the J call TRBJ2-3; 9 bases align to TRBD2. V lost 5 bases, J lost 5 bases, and 8 bases stayed unmatched. The CDR3 loop spans 15 amino acids. Germline lookup yields CDR1 SEHNR and CDR2 FQNEAQ (reference sequence). The CDR3 spells CASSRGGGGGDTQYF. The CDR3 coding sequence is TGTGCCAGCAGCCGCGGGGGGGGCGGAGGAGATACGCAGTATTTT.

Ten or more counts support this clonotype. The chain employs TRBV12-3 or TRBV12-4 and TRBJ2-1, with 7 nucleotides matching TRBD1. The CDR3 covers 14 residues. The trim removed 6 bases at V and 6 bases at J, leaving 8 bases unmatched. CDR3 bases: TGTGCCAGCAGCCGACGACAGGGCCCCAATGAGCAGTTCTTC. Translated: CASSRRQGPNEQFF.

J is TRBJ2-7 and V is TRBV25-1; no clear D. Germline loops: CDR1 MGHDK, CDR2 SYGVNS. This CDR3 region has 14 residues. V lost 3 bases, J lost 3 bases, and 12 bases lay in between. The CDR3 bases are TGTGCCAGCAGTGACCCGATGCCTTACTACGAGCAGTACTTC. The encoded protein is CASSDPMPYYEQYF.

Regarding this clonotype: An end of the junction does not agree with germline; a read error may underlie this. V gene TRBV3-1 combines with J gene TRBJ2-4, with 10 nucleotides matching TRBD2. CDR3 length equals 14 residues. CDR1 is LGHDT, CDR2 YNNKEL, per germline (reference sequence). The CDR3 is CASSRYSGGTHWAF. CDR3 coding DNA: TGTGCCAGCAGCCGTTATAGCGGGGGGACGCACTGGGCATTC.